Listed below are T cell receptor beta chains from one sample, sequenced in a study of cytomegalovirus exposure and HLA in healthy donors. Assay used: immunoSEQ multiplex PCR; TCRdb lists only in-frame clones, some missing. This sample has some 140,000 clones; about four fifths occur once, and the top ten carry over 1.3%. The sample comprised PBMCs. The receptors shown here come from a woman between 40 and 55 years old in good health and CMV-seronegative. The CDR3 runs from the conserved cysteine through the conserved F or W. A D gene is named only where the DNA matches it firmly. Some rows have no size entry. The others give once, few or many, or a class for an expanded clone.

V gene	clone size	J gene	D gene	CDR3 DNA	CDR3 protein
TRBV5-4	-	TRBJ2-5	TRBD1	TGTGCCAGCAGCATTAGAGAGGGGGCTCAGTACTTC	CASSIREGAQYF
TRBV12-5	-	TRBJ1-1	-	TGTGCTAGTGGTTTGGTATTATACGGGAAGAACACTGAAGCTTTCTTT	CASGLVLYGKNTEAFF
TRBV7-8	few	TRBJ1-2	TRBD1	TGTGCCAGCAGCTCGGGACAGAACTATGGCTACACCTTC	CASSSGQNYGYTF
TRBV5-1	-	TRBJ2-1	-	TGCGCCAGCAGCCCCCCGGGCAGGGTCAACAATGAGCAGTTCTTC	CASSPPGRVNNEQFF
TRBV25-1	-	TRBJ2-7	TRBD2	TGTGCCAGCAGTGGGATACTAGCGGGGGCCTACGAGCAGTACTTC	CASSGILAGAYEQYF
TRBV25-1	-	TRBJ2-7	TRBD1	TGTGCCAGCAGTGAAACGGGACAGCCTTACGAGCAGTACTTC	CASSETGQPYEQYF
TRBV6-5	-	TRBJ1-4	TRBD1	TGTGCCAGCAGTTACTCGAGTACCAGGGGGGACGAAAAACTGTTTTTT	CASSYSSTRGDEKLFF
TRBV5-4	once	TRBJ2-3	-	TGTGCCAGCAGCTGGAGGGGTTCAGATACGCAGTATTTT	CASSWRGSDTQYF
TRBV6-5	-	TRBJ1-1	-	TGTGCCAGCAGTCCCCGAACAGTTCAGAACACTGAAGCTTTCTTT	CASSPRTVQNTEAFF
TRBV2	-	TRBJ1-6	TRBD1	TGTGCCAGCAGTCCAAGGACAGGGGATGGTTCACCCCTCCACTTT	CASSPRTGDGSPLHF
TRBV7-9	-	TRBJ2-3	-	TGTGCCAGCAGCTTAAAATTTAATCGCGGCATCTTCACAGATACGCAGTATTTT	CASSLKFNRGIFTDTQYF
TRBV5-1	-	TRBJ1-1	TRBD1	TGCGCCAGCAGCTGGCCGGACAGGGGGATGAACACTGAAGCTTTCTTT	CASSWPDRGMNTEAFF
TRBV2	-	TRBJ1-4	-	TGTGCCACCACCGGGACATTAGGGGAAAAACTGTTTTTT	CATTGTLGEKLFF
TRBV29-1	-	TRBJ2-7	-	TGCAGCGGGCTGGGACAGGGCGGGGGGGAGCAGTACTTC	CSGLGQGGGEQYF
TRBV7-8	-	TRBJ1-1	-	TGTGCCAGCAGCTTAGTGCCGGGAGAAGCTTTCTTT	CASSLVPGEAFF
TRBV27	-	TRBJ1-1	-	TGTGCCAGCAGTCCATACGGGACACCGAACACTGAAGCTTTCTTT	CASSPYGTPNTEAFF
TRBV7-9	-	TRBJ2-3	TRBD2	TGTGCCAGCAGCCAGCGGGGAAGCACAGATACGCAGTATTTT	CASSQRGSTDTQYF
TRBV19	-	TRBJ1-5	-	TGTGCCAGTATGGGTGAAGGGGTCAATCAGCCCCAGCATTTT	CASMGEGVNQPQHF
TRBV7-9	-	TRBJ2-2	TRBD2	TGTGCCAGCAGCTTCCCGGGAGGGCAGGGCACCGGGGAGCTGTTTTTT	CASSFPGGQGTGELFF
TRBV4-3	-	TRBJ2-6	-	TGCGCCAGCAGCCAAGAAAGTAGTTCCTCTGGGGCCAACATCCTGACTTTC	CASSQESSSSGANILTF
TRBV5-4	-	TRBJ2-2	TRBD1	TGCGCCAGCAGCCAAGATTGGGGGACAGCCGGCGGGGAGCTGTTTTTT	CASSQDWGTAGGELFF
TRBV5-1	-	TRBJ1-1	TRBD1	TGCGCCAGCAGCTCCGACAGGGCCACGACTGAAGCTTTCTTT	CASSSDRATTEAFF
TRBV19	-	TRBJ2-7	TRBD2	TGTGCCAGTAGTTGGACTAGCGGGAATTACGAGCAGTACTTC	CASSWTSGNYEQYF
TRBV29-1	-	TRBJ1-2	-	TGCAGCGTCCTGACAGGCGGAGTAGATTGTGGCTACACCTTC	CSVLTGGVDCGYTF
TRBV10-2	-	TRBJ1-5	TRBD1	TGCGCCAGCTCCGCAGCGCAGGGACAGAGTAGCAATCAGCCCCAGCATTTT	CASSAAQGQSSNQPQHF
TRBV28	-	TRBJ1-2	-	TGTGCCAGCACCCCATCGGTTACTAACTATGGCTACACCTTC	CASTPSVTNYGYTF
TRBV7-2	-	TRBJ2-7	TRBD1	TGTGCCAGCAGCTTAGCAGCGGGACAGGGGGCGCGGTACGAGCAGTACTTC	CASSLAAGQGARYEQYF
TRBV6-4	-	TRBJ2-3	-	TGTGCCAGCAGCAACTTGGGCGCTACAGATACGCAGTATTTT	CASSNLGATDTQYF
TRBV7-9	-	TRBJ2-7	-	TGTGCCAGCAGCTTAGACGGCGGGGCGGCAGGCGAGCAGTACTTC	CASSLDGGAAGEQYF
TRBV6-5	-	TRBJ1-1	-	TGTGCCAGCAGTTATATAGGGCAGGGTTTAACTGAAGCTTTCTTT	CASSYIGQGLTEAFF
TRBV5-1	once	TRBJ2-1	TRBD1	TGCGCCAGCAGCCCCACCGGGACAGGACACAATGAGCAGTTCTTC	CASSPTGTGHNEQFF
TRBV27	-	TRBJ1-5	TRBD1	TGTGCCAGCAGTTTCAGCAGGGACAGGGGAAATCAGCCCCAGCATTTT	CASSFSRDRGNQPQHF
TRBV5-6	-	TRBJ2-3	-	TGTGCCAGCAGCTTGTCCGGCACAGATACGCAGTATTTT	CASSLSGTDTQYF
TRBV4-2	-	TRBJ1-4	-	TGTGCCAGCAGCCAAGAAAGGAGACGGCCGCATGAAAAACTGTTTTTT	CASSQERRRPHEKLFF
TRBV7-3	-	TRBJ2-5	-	TGTGCCAGCAGCTTCAGGGAAGGAGAGACCCAGTACTTC	CASSFREGETQYF
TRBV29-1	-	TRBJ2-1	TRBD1	TGCAGCGTCGGGACAGGGGGTTACAATGAGCAGTTCTTC	CSVGTGGYNEQFF
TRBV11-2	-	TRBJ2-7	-	TGTGCCAGCAGCTTAGCCGCACAGGGATACGAGCAGTACTTC	CASSLAAQGYEQYF
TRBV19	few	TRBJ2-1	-	TGTGCCAGTAGTACGAAAAGGGACATCAATGAGCAGTTCTTC	CASSTKRDINEQFF
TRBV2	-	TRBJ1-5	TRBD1	TGTGCCAGCAAAAACAGGGGTGCCCAGCCCCAGCATTTT	CASKNRGAQPQHF
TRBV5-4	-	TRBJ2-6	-	TGTGCCAGCAGCTTGGGGCACAGGGCTTCTGGGGCCAACGTCCTGACTTTC	CASSLGHRASGANVLTF
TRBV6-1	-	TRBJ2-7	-	TGTGCCAGCAGTCATCGCGGGTCGTCCTACGAGCAGTACTTC	CASSHRGSSYEQYF
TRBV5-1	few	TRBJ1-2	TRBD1	TGCGCCAGCAGCCCGGACAGGTTAAGCTATGGCTACACCTTC	CASSPDRLSYGYTF
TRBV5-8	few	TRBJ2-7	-	TGTGCCAGCAGCTTGGTTCCCAGGATTTCCTACGAGCAGTACTTC	CASSLVPRISYEQYF
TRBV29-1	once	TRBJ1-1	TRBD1	TGCAGCGGTTGGGACAGGGAGAACACTGAAGCTTTCTTT	CSGWDRENTEAFF
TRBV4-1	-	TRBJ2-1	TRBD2	TGCGCCAGCAGCCAAGAAACTCTCCCAGCGGGGGGTTACAATGAGCAGTTCTTC	CASSQETLPAGGYNEQFF
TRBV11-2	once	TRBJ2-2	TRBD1	TGTGCCAGCAGCTGGGACAGGGGGAACACCGGGGAGCTGTTTTTT	CASSWDRGNTGELFF
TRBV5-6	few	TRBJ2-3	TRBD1	TGTGCCAGCAGCCCGGGCCGGGACAGGCTGCTTTTGAAAGATACGCAGTATTTT	CASSPGRDRLLLKDTQYF
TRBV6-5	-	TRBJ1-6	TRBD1	TGTGCCAGCAGTTACTCGGGGGGACAGGGTAATTCACCCCTCCACTTT	CASSYSGGQGNSPLHF
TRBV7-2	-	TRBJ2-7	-	TGTGCCAGCAGCCCGGACAGATTTAGCTCCTACGAGCAGTACTTC	CASSPDRFSSYEQYF